These T cell receptor beta chains were read from a single sample in a study of blood T cell repertoires in COVID-19. Measured with immunoSEQ multiplex PCR; TCRdb has only the in-frame clones, and not every one. The data show a few hundred thousand clones, more than 75% seen once. Sequencing was done on a sample of peripheral blood. The receptors shown here come from a woman between 50 and 59 years old with acute or convalescent COVID-19. Each CDR3 is given with its conserved first and last residue. Each record gives: D gene, clone size, J gene, V gene, CDR3 protein, CDR3 DNA. D genes are given only for firm matches. Size values are once, few and many counts, or a class for expanded clones, and some rows have none.

>TRBD1|-|TRBJ2-7|TRBV28
CASSPLRDSRRYEQYF
TGTGCCAGCAGTCCCCTTCGGGACAGCCGGCGCTACGAGCAGTACTTC
>TRBD2|-|TRBJ2-3|TRBV7-2
CASSLRGLAGAPDTQYF
TGTGCCAGCAGCTTAAGAGGCCTAGCGGGAGCACCAGATACGCAGTATTTT
>-|-|TRBJ1-5|TRBV4-1
CASSQGKTFSNQPQHF
TGCGCCAGCAGCCAGGGTAAGACATTTAGCAATCAGCCCCAGCATTTT
>-|-|TRBJ2-5|TRBV28
CASSADTSGETQYF
TGTGCCAGCAGTGCTGACACCAGTGGGGAGACCCAGTACTTC
>-|-|TRBJ1-2|TRBV18
CASSPDGGNYGYTF
TGTGCCAGCTCACCGGACGGGGGGAACTATGGCTACACCTTC
>-|-|TRBJ1-1|TRBV29-1
CSARGGDTEAFF
TGCAGCGCTCGGGGAGGGGACACTGAAGCTTTCTTT
>-|-|TRBJ1-1|TRBV6-2/TRBV6-3
CASSYSIGRTLNTEAFF
TGTGCCAGCAGTTACTCGATTGGACGGACATTAAACACTGAAGCTTTCTTT
>TRBD2|-|TRBJ2-3|TRBV9
CASSPGRDTDTQYF
TGTGCCAGCAGCCCCGGGAGGGACACAGATACGCAGTATTTT
>TRBD2|-|TRBJ2-1|TRBV18
CASSLLSGRGSYNEQFF
TGTGCCAGCTCACTACTTAGCGGGAGGGGTTCCTACAATGAGCAGTTCTTC
>TRBD1|-|TRBJ1-2|TRBV28
CASSPRDSFVRGYTF
TGTGCCAGCAGTCCCCGGGACAGTTTCGTGCGTGGCTACACCTTC
>TRBD1|-|TRBJ2-7|TRBV11-1
CASSLDQGAREQYF
TGTGCCAGCAGCTTAGATCAGGGGGCGCGCGAGCAGTACTTC
>-|-|TRBJ2-7|TRBV24-1
CATSDPGSYEQYF
TGTGCCACCAGTGACCCCGGTTCCTACGAGCAGTACTTC
>-|-|TRBJ2-3|TRBV27
CASRRSEDTQYF
TGTGCCAGTAGAAGATCCGAAGATACGCAGTATTTT
>-|few|TRBJ1-1|TRBV19
CASSIRNTEAFF
TGTGCCAGTAGTATCAGGAACACTGAAGCTTTCTTT
>-|-|TRBJ2-5|TRBV5-6
CASSTYGLTQETQYF
TGTGCCAGCAGTACCTATGGGCTTACCCAAGAGACCCAGTACTTC
>-|few|TRBJ2-7|TRBV2
CASSVQNYEQYF
TGTGCCAGCAGTGTCCAGAACTACGAGCAGTACTTC
>-|-|TRBJ2-7|TRBV28
CASSQGGATYEQYF
TGTGCCAGCAGTCAGGGTGGGGCCACCTACGAGCAGTACTTC
>TRBD1|-|TRBJ2-7|TRBV9
CASSVRDRGYEQYF
TGTGCCAGCAGCGTCCGGGACAGGGGTTACGAGCAGTACTTC
>TRBD1|-|TRBJ2-7|TRBV3-1/TRBV3-2
CASSQGDSYEQYF
TGTGCCAGCAGCCAAGGGGACAGTTACGAGCAGTACTTC
>TRBD2|-|TRBJ2-7|TRBV7-2
CASSLERELDEQYF
TGTGCCAGCAGCTTGGAGCGGGAGCTGGACGAGCAGTACTTC
>-|-|TRBJ1-1|TRBV6-5
CASSLGRAFAEAFF
TGTGCCAGCAGTTTAGGCAGGGCTTTCGCTGAAGCTTTCTTT
>-|-|TRBJ2-7|TRBV2
CASSYTGSVEQYF
TGTGCCAGCAGTTATACAGGTTCCGTCGAGCAGTACTTC
>-|-|TRBJ2-2|TRBV9
CASSDGSGNTGELFF
TGTGCCAGCAGCGATGGTAGCGGCAACACCGGGGAGCTGTTTTTT
>TRBD2|-|TRBJ2-3|TRBV29-1
CSGPAGDTDTQYF
TGCAGCGGTCCAGCGGGGGACACAGATACGCAGTATTTT
>TRBD1|-|TRBJ1-2|TRBV2
CASRTTGGYGYTF
TGTGCCAGCAGGACGACAGGGGGGTATGGCTACACCTTC
>TRBD1|-|TRBJ2-1|TRBV10-3
CAISESLGTGGQDEQFF
TGTGCCATCAGTGAGAGCCTGGGGACAGGGGGCCAAGATGAGCAGTTCTTC
>-|-|TRBJ1-1|TRBV3-1/TRBV3-2
CASSQGGGTEAFF
TGTGCCAGCAGCCAAGGAGGGGGCACTGAAGCTTTCTTT
>-|-|TRBJ1-1|TRBV29-1
CSVVKLNTEAFF
TGCAGCGTTGTTAAACTCAACACTGAAGCTTTCTTT
>-|-|TRBJ2-1|TRBV9
CASSPPGYNEQFF
TGTGCCAGCAGCCCCCCGGGTTACAATGAGCAGTTCTTC
>-|-|TRBJ2-7|TRBV30
CAWSVLPSYEQYF
TGTGCCTGGAGTGTCCTTCCGAGCTACGAGCAGTACTTC
>-|once|TRBJ1-1|TRBV12-5
CAKTSPNTEAFF
TGTGCGAAGACAAGCCCGAACACTGAAGCTTTCTTT
>-|-|TRBJ1-1|TRBV4-1
CASSQAPTVNTEAFF
TGCGCCAGCAGCCAAGCCCCGACAGTGAACACTGAAGCTTTCTTT
>TRBD1|-|TRBJ1-2|TRBV24-1
CATSDPGTGNGYTF
TGTGCCACCAGTGATCCCGGGACAGGGAATGGCTACACCTTC
>TRBD2|-|TRBJ2-2|TRBV28
CASTSGGGTGELFF
TGTGCCAGCACCTCGGGAGGGGGCACCGGGGAGCTGTTTTTT
>TRBD2|-|TRBJ2-1|TRBV9
CASSPRLAGGSEGEQFF
TGTGCCAGCAGCCCTCGACTAGCGGGAGGGTCGGAGGGTGAGCAGTTCTTC
>TRBD1|-|TRBJ1-4|TRBV5-1
CASSADRVVSEKLFF
TGCGCCAGCAGCGCGGACAGGGTAGTGAGTGAAAAACTGTTTTTT
>-|-|TRBJ1-2|TRBV28
CASSFQVFTVRQLF
TGTGCCAGCAGTTTTCAGGTATTTACGGTGAGACAGCTCTTC
>TRBD2|-|TRBJ2-3|TRBV4-2
CASSQDTSGSTDTQYF
TGTGCCAGCAGCCAAGACACTAGCGGGAGCACAGATACGCAGTATTTT
>TRBD2|-|TRBJ2-1|TRBV2
CASSGLAGGPNNEQFF
TGTGCCAGCAGTGGACTAGCGGGAGGGCCGAACAATGAGCAGTTCTTC
>TRBD1|once|TRBJ1-5|TRBV7-9
CASSSTAFRQGGSNQPQHF
TGTGCCAGCAGCTCCACGGCGTTTAGACAGGGGGGTAGCAATCAGCCCCAGCATTTT
>-|-|TRBJ2-4|TRBV9
CASSLTPRGGKNIQYF
TGTGCCAGCAGCTTAACTCCCCGGGGTGGCAAAAACATTCAGTACTTC
>TRBD2|-|TRBJ2-7|TRBV28
CASSDLLAGGYEQYF
TGTGCCAGCAGTGACCTCCTAGCGGGAGGGTACGAGCAGTACTTC